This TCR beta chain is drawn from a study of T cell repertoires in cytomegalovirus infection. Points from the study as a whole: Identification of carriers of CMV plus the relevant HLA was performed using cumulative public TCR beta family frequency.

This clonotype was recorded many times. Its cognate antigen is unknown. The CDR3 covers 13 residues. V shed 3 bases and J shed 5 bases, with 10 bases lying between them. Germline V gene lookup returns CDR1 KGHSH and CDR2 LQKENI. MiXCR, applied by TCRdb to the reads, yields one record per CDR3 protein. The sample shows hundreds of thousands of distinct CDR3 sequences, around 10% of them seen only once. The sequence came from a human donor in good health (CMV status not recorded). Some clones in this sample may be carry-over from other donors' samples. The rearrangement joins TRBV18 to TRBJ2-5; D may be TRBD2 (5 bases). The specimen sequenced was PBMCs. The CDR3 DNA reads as TGTGCCAGCTCACCGAATGGAGGCGAGACCCAGTACTTC. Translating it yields CASSPNGGETQYF.